These 25 T cell receptor beta chains came from one sample sequenced in a study of T-cell memory formation after mild COVID-19. TCRdb reprocessed the 5' RACE reads with MiXCR, giving one entry per CDR3 protein. The sample has roughly 350,000 distinct CDR3 sequences, 25% to 30% seen once; the top ten hold roughly 13%. Sequenced sample: PBMCs or a T cell subset sorted from them (not recorded which). The receptors derive from an adult woman who had mild COVID-19 (a few samples of this study predate the infection). Cell type and time point are not known.

This clonotype has just a few counts. V usage is TRBV7-3 and J usage is TRBJ2-3; TRBD2 is a possible D gene (5 bases). The CDR3 runs 15 residues. Looked up from germline, CDR1 is SGHTA and CDR2 is FQGTGA. V was trimmed by 6 bases and J by 4 bases, leaving 17 bases between them. The CDR3 DNA reads as TGTGCCAGCAGTTCGGCCGCGGGTGGCGCAGATACGCAGTATTTT. Residues: CASSSAAGGADTQYF.

This clonotype showed up just a few times. The gene calls are TRBV5-1 and TRBJ2-7, with 9 bases aligning to TRBD1. J lost 5 bases, V lost 4 bases, and 4 bases had no gene match. CDR1 and CDR2 (germline): SGHRS, YFSETQ. The CDR3 length is 13 residues. The CDR3 protein is CASSGGQGDEQYF. CDR3 sequence (DNA): TGCGCCAGCAGCGGGGGACAGGGTGACGAGCAGTACTTC.

As DNA, the CDR3 is TGCGCCAGCAGCCAAGATTGGGCCCGAGGGGGCGAGCAGTACTTC. This codes for CASSQDWARGGEQYF. V gene TRBV4-3 combines with J gene TRBJ2-7; a weak D match, TRBD1 (6 bases). The germline V gene encodes CDR1 LGHNA and CDR2 YSLEER. This CDR3 has 15 residues. Trimming stripped 0 bases from V and 6 bases from J, with 15 bases between.

CDR3 sequence: CASSSRQGLETQYF. CDR3 sequence (DNA): TGTGCCAGCAGTTCTAGACAGGGCTTAGAGACCCAGTACTTC. This chain links TRBV12-3 or TRBV12-4 with TRBJ2-5, with 7 bases that match TRBD1. J gave up 4 bases and V 4 bases, and 6 bases lay outside the gene matches. This CDR3 spans 14 amino acids.

The chain carries TRBV10-3 and TRBJ2-3; TRBD1 aligns across 7 bases. Germline values: CDR1 ENHRY, CDR2 SYGVKD. The V gene end was trimmed by 10 bases and the J gene end by 2 bases; junction bases not matched to a gene: 6. The CDR3 is 13 amino acids. CDR3 coding DNA: TGTGCCAGTGCCGGGACAGACACAGATACGCAGTATTTT. Translated, it gives CASAGTDTDTQYF.

J is TRBJ2-7 and V is TRBV11-2, with 10 positions matching TRBD2. CDR1 is SGHAT and CDR2 is FQNNGV in the germline V gene. The CDR3 is 15 residues long. V lost 3 bases, J lost 2 bases, and 4 bases stayed unmatched. CDR3 in amino acids: CASSFLAGDTYEQYF. Here the CDR3 DNA reads TGTGCCAGCAGCTTCCTAGCGGGAGACACCTACGAGCAGTACTTC.

V usage is TRBV6-5 and J usage is TRBJ2-7, with 12 bases lining up with TRBD2. The V and J ends lost 6 bases and 2 bases, in that order; junction bases with no gene match: 8. Germline V gene sequence: CDR1 MNHEY, CDR2 SVGAGI. This CDR3 has 16 amino acids. The CDR3 region has the DNA TGTGCCAGCAGCCCCACTAGCGGGAGGTTTGCCTACGAGCAGTACTTC. Its protein product is CASSPTSGRFAYEQYF.

This clonotype has only a few counts. This chain joins TRBV5-1 and TRBJ2-2; D perhaps matches TRBD2 (5 bases). Trimming cost V 1 base and J 6 bases, with 7 bases left between them. The CDR3 runs 13 residues. Germline assignment: CDR1 SGHRS and CDR2 YFSETQ. This CDR3 reads CASSLSGSGELFF. As DNA, the CDR3 is TGCGCCAGCAGCTTGTCGGGGTCCGGGGAGCTGTTTTTT.

The chain uses TRBV4-1 and TRBJ2-1, with a tentative D call TRBD1 (6 bases). CDR3 length equals 11 residues. The V and J ends lost 8 bases and 10 bases respectively, with 12 bases between them. Germline loops: CDR1 MGHRA, CDR2 YSYEKL. CDR3 DNA: TGCGCCAGCTCCAAACAGGGAGAGCAGTTCTTC. Encoded protein: CASSKQGEQFF.

V usage is TRBV6-1 and J usage is TRBJ2-7, with 7 nucleotides matching TRBD1. Looked up from germline, CDR1 is MNHNS and CDR2 is SASEGT. The CDR3 runs to 14 residues. Germline trimming cut 4 bases from V and 2 bases from J; bases unmatched to any gene: 5. CDR3 protein: CASSAGTETYEQYF. The CDR3 DNA sequence: TGTGCCAGCAGTGCCGGGACAGAGACCTACGAGCAGTACTTC.

Concerning this clonotype: The conserved final phenylalanine or tryptophan is absent from the CDR3, which likely points to a read error. The V call is TRBV24-1, the J call TRBJ2-5; 9 bases line up with TRBD1. The CDR3 covers 16 residues. Germline values: CDR1 KGHDR, CDR2 SFDVKD. V trimming: 4 bases; J trimming: 1 base; junction bases outside the gene matches: 6. The CDR3 spells CATSEGTGLFQETQYL. The CDR3 DNA reads TGTGCCACCAGTGAGGGGACAGGGCTTTTCCAAGAGACCCAGTACTTA.

The V call is TRBV19, the J call TRBJ1-5; D might be TRBD1 (6 bases). With 5 bases removed from V and 6 bases from J, the gap between germline ends came to 11 bases. CDR1 is LNHDA, CDR2 SQIVND, per germline (reference sequence). This CDR3 has 13 residues. DNA for the CDR3: TGTGCCAGTAGTTGGGGGGGCGGTCAGCCCCAGCATTTT. It encodes CASSWGGGQPQHF.

This rearrangement joins TRBV29-1 to TRBJ2-1; D gene ambiguous. The CDR3 contains 15 residues. V lost 6 bases to trimming and J lost 0 bases, with 15 bases between them. Germline CDR1 and CDR2: SQVTM and ANQGSEA. The CDR3 DNA reads as TGCAGCGTCTCGTCTCGTGGAAGCTCCTACAATGAGCAGTTCTTC. Its protein product is CSVSSRGSSYNEQFF.

This clonotype came up a few times. As DNA, the CDR3 is TGTGCCACCAGTGTCCCCGGGAGGCATGAGCAGTTCTTC. As protein: CATSVPGRHEQFF. The chain recombines TRBV24-1 with TRBJ2-1; 7 bases match TRBD2. The CDR3 runs to 13 residues. V gave up 5 bases and J gave up 8 bases; unmatched junction bases: 5. Germline values: CDR1 KGHDR, CDR2 SFDVKD.

The chain is built from TRBV12-3 or TRBV12-4 and TRBJ2-1, with D unclear. Deletions cut 5 bases from V and 7 bases from J, with 15 bases between. The CDR3 spans 14 residues. The CDR3 is CASSPSRFFNEQFF. In nucleotides, the CDR3 is TGTGCCAGCAGTCCCTCCCGGTTTTTTAATGAGCAGTTCTTC.

This clonotype has a handful of counts. CDR3 nucleotides: TGTGCCAGCAGCTTAGCGCAGTCCCGGGCTAGACCCGGTTACGAGCAGTACTTC. Translation gives CASSLAQSRARPGYEQYF. This sequence joins TRBV7-9 and TRBJ2-7; no definite D call. This CDR3 has 18 residues. V lost 0 bases, J lost 4 bases, and 22 bases lay in between. CDR1 and CDR2 (germline): SEHNR, FQNEAQ (reference sequence).

This clonotype was detected a few times. The V and J genes are TRBV29-1 and TRBJ1-1, with D possibly being TRBD1 (5 bases). Per the germline V gene, CDR1 is SQVTM and CDR2 is ANQGSEA. The CDR3 runs 13 residues. V gave up 0 bases and J gave up 3 bases, with 8 bases separating them. The CDR3 sequence is CSVEDARDTEAFF. Written as DNA, the CDR3 is TGCAGCGTTGAAGATGCCAGGGACACTGAAGCTTTCTTT.

This clonotype was found a few times. V and J are TRBV12-3 or TRBV12-4 and TRBJ2-1; 8 bases agree with TRBD2. The CDR3 covers 16 residues. J lost 4 bases, V lost 5 bases, and 10 bases had no gene match. In DNA, the CDR3 is TGTGCCAGCAGTCCTCTGCGGGGGGCTTATTACAATGAGCAGTTCTTC. Translation gives CASSPLRGAYYNEQFF.

The rearrangement uses TRBV7-9 and TRBJ2-3; 9 positions match TRBD2. This CDR3 spans 16 amino acids. Germline CDR1 and CDR2: SEHNR and FQNEAQ (reference sequence). The V gene end was trimmed by 3 bases and the J gene end by 6 bases; junction bases not matched to a gene: 10. The CDR3 sequence: CASSFSPGLALDTQYF. CDR3 nucleotide sequence: TGTGCCAGCAGCTTCAGCCCGGGACTAGCATTGGATACGCAGTATTTT.

The genes are TRBV7-6 and TRBJ2-2; 9 positions agree with TRBD2. CDR1 SGHVS and CDR2 FNYEAQ come from the germline V gene. This CDR3 spans 15 amino acids. The V segment lost 4 bases and the J segment 4 bases; nucleotides outside the gene matches: 4. The CDR3 is CASSSGLASTGELFF. The CDR3 nucleotides are TGTGCCAGCAGCTCAGGACTAGCGTCCACCGGGGAGCTGTTTTTT.

This clonotype was observed a few times. CDR3 loop: CASSGRDQYFKNSNQPQHF. CDR3 DNA sequence: TGTGCCAGCAGTGGGAGGGACCAATATTTTAAAAATAGCAATCAGCCCCAGCATTTT. The chain is built from TRBV25-1 and TRBJ1-5; the D gene is possibly TRBD1 (5 bases). V lost 4 bases and J 0 bases, leaving 22 bases between the germline ends. This CDR3 region has 19 residues. Germline assignment: CDR1 MGHDK and CDR2 SYGVNS. The full variable domain, completed using reference TRBV25-1 and TRBJ1-5, is EADIYQTPRYLVIGTGKKITLECSQTMGHDKMYWYQQDPGMELHLIHYSYGVNSTEKGDLSSESTVSRIRTEHFPLTLESARPSHTSQYLCASSGRDQYFKNSNQPQHFGDGTRLSIL.

The chain links TRBV11-3 to TRBJ2-2, with D unclear. V shed 5 bases and J shed 0 bases, with 16 bases lying between them. CDR3 length: 17 residues. Per the germline V gene, CDR1 is SGHNT and CDR2 is YENEEA. As DNA, the CDR3 is TGTGCCAGCAGCGCATCTAGTCGTACAGCGAACACCGGGGAGCTGTTTTTT. It is translated as CASSASSRTANTGELFF.

The chain links TRBV7-2 to TRBJ2-2; D gene unclear. Germline V gives CDR1 SGHTA, CDR2 FQGNSA. The CDR3 spans 13 residues. Trimming removed 7 bases from V and 1 base from J, with 7 bases in between. The CDR3 sequence is CASTQRNTGELFF. For the CDR3, the DNA is TGTGCCAGCACCCAACGGAACACCGGGGAGCTGTTTTTT.

The chain carries TRBV20-1 and TRBJ2-5; 15 bases are shared with TRBD2. V was pared by 6 bases and J by 4 bases, with 6 bases of the junction left unmatched. The CDR3 has 15 amino acids. Per the germline V gene, CDR1 is DFQATT and CDR2 is SNEGSKA (reference sequence). The CDR3 here is CSANGLAGGLETQYF. The DNA for the CDR3 is TGCAGTGCGAACGGACTAGCGGGAGGGTTAGAGACCCAGTACTTC.

This clonotype has only a few counts. V usage is TRBV11-2 and J usage is TRBJ1-2, with D tentatively TRBD1 (6 bases). CDR1 SGHAT and CDR2 FQNNGV come from the germline V gene. The CDR3 sequence is 16 residues long. V shed 0 bases and J shed 6 bases, with 17 bases lying between them. The CDR3 nucleotides are TGTGCCAGCAGCTTAGATCTGGGCAGGGGAGGTGATGGCTACACCTTC. It yields the protein CASSLDLGRGGDGYTF.